Below, 5 T cell receptor beta chains from the same sample are listed, as sequenced in a study of blood T cell repertoires in COVID-19. Profiled with immunoSEQ multiplex PCR; TCRdb holds only in-frame clones, not every one. The sample holds some 400,000 clones, 70% to 90% seen once. Sequencing used peripheral blood. Every receptor here comes from a woman under 40 with COVID-19, enrolled during active disease.

The chain carries TRBV5-1 and TRBJ2-2; D might be TRBD1 (6 bases). Trimming removed 3 bases at V and 2 bases at J, with 11 bases between. Per germline, CDR1 SGHRS and CDR2 YFSETQ. The CDR3 sequence is 15 residues long. CDR3 in amino acids: CASSSGTINTGELFF. CDR3 DNA sequence: TGCGCCAGCAGCTCCGGGACAATAAACACCGGGGAGCTGTTTTTT.

CDR3 sequence (DNA): TGTGCCAGCAGCAAAGGGAGGAGACTAGCGGGAGTGGAGACCCAGTACTTC. This translates into CASSKGRRLAGVETQYF. This chain uses TRBV21-1 with TRBJ2-5; the table's D call of TRBD2 was not tested on the DNA. TRBV21-1 is classified as a pseudogene. CDR3 size: 17 residues.

V usage is TRBV7-9 and J usage is TRBJ2-2, with TRBD1 matching over 10 bases. Germline values: CDR1 SEHNR, CDR2 FQNEAQ (reference sequence). The CDR3 has 17 amino acids. V lost 1 base to trimming and J lost 4 bases; unmatched junction nucleotides: 6. The CDR3 DNA reads TGTGCCAGCAGCTTAGAATGGGACAGGGGAGGCACCGGGGAGCTGTTTTTT. As protein: CASSLEWDRGGTGELFF.

The rearrangement joins TRBV4-1 to TRBJ1-5; 9 bases align to TRBD1. Per the germline V gene, CDR1 is MGHRA and CDR2 is YSYEKL. V lost 0 bases to trimming and J lost 6 bases; unmatched junction nucleotides: 6. The CDR3 consists of 16 residues. CDR3 sequence reads: CASSQDPGQGFQPQHF. The CDR3 bases are TGCGCCAGCAGCCAAGATCCGGGACAGGGATTTCAGCCCCAGCATTTT.

The chain uses TRBV10-3 and TRBJ2-7; 8 positions agree with TRBD1. Per the germline V gene, CDR1 is ENHRY and CDR2 is SYGVKD. This CDR3 has 14 residues. Trimming removed 5 bases from V and 3 bases from J; junction bases left unmatched: 6. In DNA, the CDR3 is TGTGCCATCAGTTGGGACAGGTCATTCTACGAGCAGTACTTC. Translated, it gives CAISWDRSFYEQYF.